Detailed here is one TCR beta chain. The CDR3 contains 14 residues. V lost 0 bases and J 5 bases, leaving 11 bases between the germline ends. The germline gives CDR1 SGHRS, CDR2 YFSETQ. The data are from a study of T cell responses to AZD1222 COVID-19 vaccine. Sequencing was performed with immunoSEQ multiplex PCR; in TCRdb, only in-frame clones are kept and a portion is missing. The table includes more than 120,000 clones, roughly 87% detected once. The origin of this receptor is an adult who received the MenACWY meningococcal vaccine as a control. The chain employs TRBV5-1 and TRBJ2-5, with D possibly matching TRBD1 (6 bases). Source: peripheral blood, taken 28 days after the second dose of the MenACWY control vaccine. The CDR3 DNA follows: TGCGCCAGCAGCTTGGAGTGGGGGCGGGAGACCCAGTACTTC. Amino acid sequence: CASSLEWGRETQYF.